This T cell receptor beta chain originates from a study of cytomegalovirus exposure and HLA in healthy donors. The ends were cut back, 3 bases at V and 10 bases at J, with 8 bases in the middle. The length of the CDR3 is 11 residues. Germline V lookup: CDR1 SGHKS, CDR2 YYEKEE (reference sequence). Notes on the study in general: V segments that were indistinguishable, TRBV6-2 and TRBV6-3 among them, were omitted from analysis.

This clone came up once. Its antigen is undetermined. Primers: 60 Vbeta forward and 13 Jbeta reverse. Profiled with immunoSEQ multiplex PCR; TCRdb holds only in-frame clones, not every one. There are about 160,000 clones in the sample; roughly 80% occur only once, and about 2.4% lies in the top ten. This receptor was taken from a male donor in good health and CMV-seronegative. The sequencing sample was made of PBMCs. The chain couples TRBV5-5 to TRBJ2-1; a weak D match, TRBD1 (6 bases). The CDR3 DNA sequence: TGTGCCAGCAGCTCCGACAGGGAGCAGTTCTTC. Translating gives CASSSDREQFF.